The 26 T cell receptor beta chains in this list originate from one sample, sequenced in a study of blood T cell repertoires in COVID-19. The protocol was immunoSEQ multiplex PCR, while the TCRdb copy is restricted to in-frame clones and leaves out a portion. The profile shows about 150,000 clones, approximately 90% of them singletons. What was sequenced was peripheral blood. All receptors come from a middle-aged woman with acute or convalescent COVID-19.

CDR3 in DNA: TGTGCCAGCAGGAAAGGGGGACGGGGCTATAATTCACCCCTCCACTTT. This gives the protein CASRKGGRGYNSPLHF. The V gene is TRBV28, the J gene TRBJ1-6, with D maybe TRBD1 (6 bases). In germline, CDR1 is MDHEN, CDR2 SYDVKM. This CDR3 contains 16 residues. Trimming took off 6 bases at V and 3 bases at J, with 15 bases between the two ends.

J is TRBJ2-3 and V is TRBV3-1 (or the pseudogene TRBV3-2); a weak D match, TRBD2 (5 bases). CDR1 LGHDT and CDR2 YNNKEL come from the germline V gene (reference sequence). V shed 1 base and J shed 15 bases, with 26 bases lying between them. The CDR3 sequence is 16 residues long. This CDR3 is CASSQVGSTTPRPFYF. In DNA form, the CDR3 reads TGTGCCAGCAGCCAAGTGGGATCGACTACTCCCCGTCCTTTTTATTTT.

The chain recombines TRBV5-5 with TRBJ1-4; 10 positions match TRBD1. The CDR3 extends over 15 amino acids. V lost 0 bases and J lost 8; bases outside the gene matches: 4. CDR1 is SGHKS, CDR2 YYEKEE, per germline (reference sequence). CDR3 region: CASSLDGQGGEKLFF. The CDR3 DNA reads TGTGCCAGCAGCTTGGATGGACAGGGGGGAGAAAAACTGTTTTTT.

J is TRBJ1-2 and V is TRBV12-3 or TRBV12-4, with TRBD1 as a possible D gene (5 bases). V was clipped by 7 bases and J by 8 bases, with 14 bases between them. This CDR3 region has 12 residues. CDR3 in DNA: TGTGCCAGCACCCTCGGGGGGGAGGGCTACACCTTC. Its protein is CASTLGGEGYTF.

CDR3 DNA sequence: TGTGCCACCAGTGATTTGGGCCCCTCCGGGTCGAGGAATGAGCAGTTCTTC. Encoded protein: CATSDLGPSGSRNEQFF. This chain joins TRBV24-1 and TRBJ2-1; D remains unclear. V dropped 0 bases and J dropped 7 bases, with 18 bases sitting between them. CDR3 size: 17 residues. Germline V gives CDR1 KGHDR, CDR2 SFDVKD.

This clone was found once. The chain employs TRBV7-9 and TRBJ2-7, with 7 bases that match TRBD1. Trimming removed 2 bases from V and 2 bases from J; junction bases left unmatched: 12. The CDR3 runs 17 residues. CDR1 and CDR2 from the germline V gene are SEHNR and FQNEAQ (reference sequence). The CDR3 is CASSLPPDRDPPYEQYF. The CDR3 bases are TGTGCCAGCAGCTTACCCCCCGACAGGGATCCTCCCTACGAGCAGTACTTC.

This clone has a single count. V usage is TRBV5-1 and J usage is TRBJ1-2; D is possibly TRBD1 (6 bases). CDR1 and CDR2 from the germline V gene are SGHRS and YFSETQ. The CDR3 spans 15 residues. V lost 4 bases and J 3 bases, leaving 16 bases between the germline ends. CDR3 nucleotide sequence: TGCGCCAGCAGCCATGGGGGGGCGCCGGACTATGGCTACACCTTC. Residues: CASSHGGAPDYGYTF.

V gene TRBV10-3 combines with J gene TRBJ2-1, with 10 bases identical to TRBD2. The junction had 10 bases not matched to a gene; V was cut back by 7 bases and J by 7 bases. This CDR3 comprises 15 residues. Germline V gives CDR1 ENHRY, CDR2 SYGVKD. DNA of the CDR3: TGTGCCATCAATACTGGCTCTAGCGGGGGAAATGAGCAGTTCTTC. Translation gives CAINTGSSGGNEQFF.

This chain links TRBV9 with TRBJ1-4, with D tentatively TRBD1 (5 bases). Trimming left V 2 bases short and J 7 bases short, with 15 bases between. The CDR3 sequence is 15 residues long. CDR1 and CDR2 (germline): SGDLS, YYNGEE. CDR3 sequence reads: CASSVTGTWGEKLFF. For the CDR3, the DNA is TGTGCCAGCAGCGTCACCGGGACTTGGGGTGAAAAACTGTTTTTT.

The chain couples TRBV27 to TRBJ1-3, with D possibly being TRBD1 (5 bases). The germline V and J ends were trimmed by 6 bases and 0 bases, with 15 bases remaining between them. Germline assignment: CDR1 MNHEY and CDR2 SMNVEV (reference sequence). The CDR3 length is 16 residues. CDR3 in amino acids: CASRDAATGSGNTIYF. In nucleotides, the CDR3 is TGTGCCAGCAGGGACGCAGCTACAGGCTCTGGAAACACCATATATTTT.

In its sample, this clone was seen once. This sequence joins TRBV2 and TRBJ2-4; D is unclear. Between the trimmed V and J ends, which lost 4 bases and 9 bases, there was a span of 7 bases. This CDR3 region has 11 residues. The V gene's germline CDR1 is SNHLY and CDR2 FYNNEI. The CDR3 region is CASSVRVIQYF. In DNA, the CDR3 is TGTGCCAGCAGTGTACGGGTCATTCAGTACTTC. The variable domain in full, completed from reference TRBV2 and TRBJ2-4, reads EPEVTQTPSHQVTQMGQEVILRCVPISNHLYFYWYRQILGQKVEFLVSFYNNEISEKSEIFDDQFSVERPDGSNFTLKIRSTKLEDSAMYFCASSVRVIQYFGAGTRLSVL.

This chain links TRBV6-5 with TRBJ1-2; TRBD1 might be the D (6 bases). The germline V and J ends were trimmed by 5 bases and 3 bases, with 13 bases remaining between them. The CDR3 has 14 amino acids. Germline CDR1 is MNHEY and CDR2 is SVGAGI. Here the CDR3 DNA reads TGTGCCAGCAGTAGTACAGGGCTTCACTATGGCTACACCTTC. Protein product: CASSSTGLHYGYTF.

V gene TRBV5-1 combines with J gene TRBJ2-1, with TRBD2 matching 12 bases. Germline V CDR1 and CDR2: SGHRS, YFSETQ. CDR3 length: 18 amino acids. V lost 0 bases to trimming and J lost 4 bases; unmatched junction nucleotides: 8. CDR3 DNA sequence: TGCGCCAGCAGCTTGGGACTAGCGGGGGTCGGGATATACAATGAGCAGTTCTTC. It yields the protein CASSLGLAGVGIYNEQFF.

This chain connects TRBV18 to TRBJ2-7; 8 bases align to TRBD2. Per germline, CDR1 KGHSH and CDR2 LQKENI. The V gene end was trimmed by 3 bases and the J gene end by 6 bases; junction bases not matched to a gene: 7. This CDR3 comprises 14 residues. Here the CDR3 DNA reads TGTGCCAGCTCACCCGGGACTAGTCCGATCGAGCAGTACTTC. Its protein is CASSPGTSPIEQYF. Full variable domain (outside the CDR3, taken from reference TRBV18 and TRBJ2-7): NAGVMQNPRHLVRRRGQEARLRCSPMKGHSHVYWYRQLPEEGLKFMVYLQKENIIDESGMPKERFSAEFPKEGPSILRIQQVVRGDSAAYFCASSPGTSPIEQYFGPGTRLTVT.

The J gene is TRBJ2-1, the V gene TRBV6-5, with 8 nucleotides matching TRBD1. Per germline, CDR1 MNHEY and CDR2 SVGAGI. V lost 5 bases to trimming and J lost 1 base; unmatched junction nucleotides: 1. The CDR3 runs to 14 residues. The CDR3 sequence is CASSRTGSYNEQFF. DNA for the CDR3: TGTGCCAGCAGTCGGACAGGGTCCTACAATGAGCAGTTCTTC.

The chain combines TRBV2 with TRBJ1-6, with TRBD1 matching 11 bases. The V and J ends lost 5 bases and 1 base, in that order; junction bases with no gene match: 4. Germline CDR1 is SNHLY and CDR2 is FYNNEI. CDR3 length: 17 amino acids. The CDR3 DNA follows: TGTGCCAGCAGTCCGGACAGGGGGCGATCCTATAATTCACCCCTCCACTTT. Residues: CASSPDRGRSYNSPLHF.

This rearrangement joins TRBV15 to TRBJ1-3; 8 nucleotides agree with TRBD1. The CDR3 extends over 15 amino acids. V shed 6 bases and J 4 bases; nucleotides not matched to a gene: 8. CDR1 is LNHNV, CDR2 YYDKDF, per germline (reference sequence). CDR3 in DNA: TGTGCCACCAGGGTGGACAGGGTGAGAGGAAACACCATATATTTT. It translates to CATRVDRVRGNTIYF. The full variable domain, completed using reference TRBV15 and TRBJ1-3, is DAMVIQNPRYQVTQFGKPVTLSCSQTLNHNVMYWYQQKSSQAPKLLFHYYDKDFNNEADTPDNFQSRRPNTSFCFLDIRSPGLGDTAMYLCATRVDRVRGNTIYFGEGSWLTVV.

The chain recombines TRBV28 with TRBJ2-6; 12 bases align to TRBD1. J gave up 4 bases and V 1 base, and 5 bases lay outside the gene matches. The length of the CDR3 is 18 residues. Germline V lookup: CDR1 MDHEN, CDR2 SYDVKM. CDR3 residues: CASSLSWDRGRGANVLTF. The DNA for the CDR3 is TGTGCCAGCAGTTTATCCTGGGACAGGGGGCGAGGGGCCAACGTCCTGACTTTC.

The genes are TRBV27 and TRBJ2-7, with 10 bases fitting TRBD1. The CDR3 has 14 amino acids. Trimming at V came to 6 bases and at J to 6 bases, leaving 8 bases not matched to a gene. Germline-derived CDR1 and CDR2 are MNHEY and SMNVEV (reference sequence). This CDR3 is CASRIWGDRGEQYF. The CDR3 DNA sequence: TGTGCCAGCAGGATTTGGGGGGACAGGGGCGAGCAGTACTTC.

The chain recombines TRBV3-1 (or the pseudogene TRBV3-2) with TRBJ2-7; TRBD2 matches at 8 bases. The CDR3 spans 16 residues. Germline V lookup: CDR1 LGHDT, CDR2 YNNKEL (reference sequence). Losses at the gene ends were 6 bases for V and 2 bases for J; bases not matched to a gene: 12. The CDR3 sequence: CASSSQTSAITYEQYF. DNA for the CDR3: TGTGCCAGCAGTTCCCAGACTAGCGCTATTACCTACGAGCAGTACTTC.

With respect to this clone: Additional DNA sequences in this sample encode the identical CDR3. Written as DNA, the CDR3 is TGCAGCGCTCGCGGGACGGGGGGCGGCTGGCGGTTGGTGTTTGGGTTTGGTTACACCTTC. Its translation is CSARGTGGGWRLVFGFGYTF. V is TRBV29-1 and J is TRBJ1-2; possible D gene TRBD1, 6 bases. Germline CDR1 and CDR2: SQVTM and ANQGSEA. Trimming pared 7 bases from V and 11 bases from J, leaving 44 bases between. The CDR3 has 20 amino acids.

The chain links TRBV30 to TRBJ2-3; TRBD2 matches at 10 bases. CDR3 size: 15 residues. In germline, CDR1 is GTSNPN, CDR2 SVGIG (reference sequence). V dropped 7 bases and J dropped 2; count of bases not matched to a gene: 9. CDR3 loop: CASDVGLADTDTQYF. CDR3 DNA: TGTGCCTCGGACGTAGGACTAGCGGACACAGATACGCAGTATTTT.

Turning to this clone: The junction shows a germline mismatch at one end, possibly a read error. The rearrangement links TRBV7-3 to TRBJ1-6; 7 bases fit TRBD1. Germline CDR1 reads SGHTA; CDR2 reads FQGTGA. The CDR3 extends over 13 amino acids. The chain's CDR3 is CASRQARGSPPHF. CDR3 coding DNA: TGTGCCAGCAGGCAAGCCAGGGGGTCACCCCCCCACTTT.

The chain has TRBV19 and TRBJ1-2; the D gene is possibly TRBD1 (6 bases). Trimming cost V 8 bases and J 4 bases, with 17 bases left between them. This CDR3 has 14 amino acids. Germline assignment: CDR1 LNHDA and CDR2 SQIVND (reference sequence). The CDR3 sequence is CASEAEQGRYGYTF. Written as DNA, the CDR3 is TGTGCCAGTGAAGCGGAACAGGGTCGCTATGGCTACACCTTC.

The rearrangement joins TRBV11-2 to TRBJ1-2; D might be TRBD1 (6 bases). Trimming removed 6 bases from V and 4 bases from J, with 15 bases in between. The CDR3 is 14 residues long. Germline CDR1 is SGHAT and CDR2 is FQNNGV. The chain's CDR3 is CASSTGHPSYGYTF. Written as DNA, the CDR3 is TGTGCCAGCAGTACGGGACACCCAAGCTATGGCTACACCTTC.

This clone was counted a single time. The CDR3 spells CASSLRGEQFF. The CDR3 nucleotides read TGTGCCAGCAGCCTCCGGGGTGAGCAGTTCTTC. The genes are TRBV11-3 and TRBJ2-1; D perhaps matches TRBD2 (5 bases). Trimming shortened V by 5 bases and J by 9 bases, and 8 bases separated the two germline ends. The CDR3 covers 11 residues. Germline V gives CDR1 SGHNT, CDR2 YENEEA.